The rows below give T cell receptor beta chains drawn from one sample of a study of beta chain features in type 1 diabetes. This table comes from immunoSEQ multiplex PCR, and its TCRdb copy is limited to in-frame clones, with some not included. The repertoire has some 400,000 clones, around 15% of them found once; the top ten carry about 0.018%. The sequencing input was naive CD4+ T cells from blood. The receptors stem from a woman aged 18-29 years in good health. CDR3s include the opening cysteine and the closing phenylalanine or tryptophan. The order of the fields is D gene, J gene, V gene, clone size, CDR3 DNA, CDR3 protein. D genes are given only for firm matches. Part of the rows lack a size; the others show once, few, many or a class for expanded clones.

>TRBD2|TRBJ2-1|TRBV5-4|few
TGTGCCAGCAGCTTGGAGCGACTAGCGGACTCCTACAATGAGCAGTTCTTC
CASSLERLADSYNEQFF
>NA|TRBJ1-3|TRBV29-1|few
TGCAGCGTTGAGGTACAGGGTTCTGGAAACACCATATATTTT
CSVEVQGSGNTIYF
>NA|TRBJ2-5|TRBV5-6|few
TGTGCCAGCAGCTTGTACAACAGGGCGATTAGAGAGACCCAGTACTTC
CASSLYNRAIRETQYF
>NA|TRBJ2-7|TRBV19|few
TGTGCCAGTAGTCCCCGGACGGGAAACTACGAGCAGTACTTC
CASSPRTGNYEQYF
>NA|TRBJ2-3|TRBV30|NA
TGTGCCTGGGCAAACGGGGGCACAGATACGCAGTATTTT
CAWANGGTDTQYF
>NA|TRBJ2-5|TRBV30|few
TGTGCCTGGAGTGTGGTTGCCGGAGAGACCCAGTACTTC
CAWSVVAGETQYF
>NA|TRBJ2-1|TRBV21-1|NA
TGTGCCAGCAGCAAGGGGGCGCAGCCCGGTGAGCAGTTCTTC
CASSKGAQPGEQFF
>TRBD2|TRBJ2-5|TRBV19|few
TGTGCCAGTAATAGCGGGAGGGGGCAGACCCAGTACTTC
CASNSGRGQTQYF
>NA|TRBJ2-7|TRBV10-3|NA
TGTGCCATCGAGGGGGGGGCCAACGAGCAGTACTTC
CAIEGGANEQYF
>TRBD1|TRBJ2-1|TRBV7-9|few
TGTGCCAGCAGCTTACGGGCGGGGACAGGGGACCATGAGCAGTTCTTC
CASSLRAGTGDHEQFF
>NA|TRBJ2-1|TRBV4-1|few
TGCGCCAGCAGCCAAGATGTGCGGGGCAAAGAGTTCTTC
CASSQDVRGKEFF
>NA|TRBJ1-1|TRBV28|few
TGTGCCAGCAGTTTACCAGGGTTGGGTGAAGCTTTCTTT
CASSLPGLGEAFF
>NA|TRBJ1-1|TRBV30|NA
TGTGCCCGCCGGGCGGGAAACACTGAAGCTTTCTTT
CARRAGNTEAFF
>NA|TRBJ1-1|TRBV18|NA
TGTGCCAGCTCACAGGGGGATGGCGGGTTGAACACTGAAGCTTTCTTT
CASSQGDGGLNTEAFF
>NA|TRBJ1-4|TRBV15|few
TGTGCCACTGGAACTAGGACAGCAACTAATGAAAAACTGTTTTTT
CATGTRTATNEKLFF
>TRBD2|TRBJ2-5|TRBV19|few
TGTGCCAGTAGTAGACTGACTAGCGGCGAAGAGACCCAGTACTTC
CASSRLTSGEETQYF
>NA|TRBJ2-5|TRBV7-2|few
TGTGCCAGCCGCACACAGGGAGATTCGAGGACCCAGTACTTC
CASRTQGDSRTQYF
>TRBD2|TRBJ2-2|TRBV7-2|NA
TGTGCCAGCAGCTTGCGACTAGCGGGAGCGACCCGGGAGCTGTTTTTT
CASSLRLAGATRELFF
>NA|TRBJ2-7|TRBV4-3|NA
TGCGCCAGCAGCCGAGGAGTTACCTACGAGCAGTACTTC
CASSRGVTYEQYF
>TRBD1|TRBJ2-7|TRBV20-1|few
TGCAGTGCTGGGACAGACTACGAGCAGTACTTC
CSAGTDYEQYF
>NA|TRBJ2-2|TRBV6-5|NA
TGTGCCAGCAGACCTAGTTCCACCGGGGAGCTGTTTTTT
CASRPSSTGELFF
>TRBD2|TRBJ2-1|TRBV28|few
TGTGCCACCCCTAGCGGGGTGGACAATGAGCAGTTCTTC
CATPSGVDNEQFF
>NA|TRBJ2-1|TRBV5-1|NA
TGCGCCAGCAGTGAACGGTCAGGTGGTCCTACAATGAGGCAGTTCTTC
CASSERSGGPTMRQFF
>TRBD2|TRBJ2-5|TRBV5-1|NA
TGCGCCAGCAGCTTACTAGCGGCAAAAGAGACCCAGTACTTC
CASSLLAAKETQYF
>NA|TRBJ1-1|TRBV7-9|few
TGTGCCAGCAGCTTAATCAGCCCGGCCAGGGCTTTCTTT
CASSLISPARAFF
>TRBD1|TRBJ2-5|TRBV5-4|few
TGTGCCAGCAGACCGACAGGGGAAGAGACCCAGTACTTC
CASRPTGEETQYF
>NA|TRBJ2-3|TRBV2|NA
TGTGCCAGCAGCCGTACAGGGCTAGTTACAGATACGCAGTATTTT
CASSRTGLVTDTQYF
>NA|TRBJ2-7|TRBV9|NA
TGTGCCAGCAGCCTAGGGACACCAACCTACGAGCAGTACTTC
CASSLGTPTYEQYF
>NA|TRBJ2-2|TRBV6-6|few
TGTGCCAGCTTTGGGGGGAGAACCACCGGGGAGCTGTTTTTT
CASFGGRTTGELFF
>NA|TRBJ2-3|TRBV28|NA
TGTGCCAGCAGTTTAAATAGGGCAGGGTGGCAGTATTTT
CASSLNRAGWQYF
>NA|TRBJ1-2|TRBV5-6|few
TGTGCCAGCAGCCTCGACAGCTACTATGGCTACACCTTC
CASSLDSYYGYTF
>TRBD1|TRBJ2-7|TRBV5-1|NA
TGCGCCAGCAGCTCGGGACAGGGGGCTCTGGAGCAGTACTTC
CASSSGQGALEQYF
>TRBD2|TRBJ2-5|TRBV30|few
TGTGCCTGGAGTTCGACCCGACTAGCGGGAGACTTC
CAWSSTRLAGDF
>NA|TRBJ2-3|TRBV29-1|NA
TGCAGCGGGGGGGAAACTAGCACAGATACGCAGTATTTT
CSGGETSTDTQYF
>TRBD1|TRBJ1-1|TRBV18|NA
TGTGCCAGCTCAGGAGGACAGGGGCTTGAAGCTTTCTTT
CASSGGQGLEAFF
>NA|TRBJ2-7|TRBV6-5|few
TGTGCCAGCGCCGTACGGACACCCTCCTACGAGCAGTACTTC
CASAVRTPSYEQYF
>TRBD2|TRBJ2-5|TRBV7-3|NA
TGTGCCAGCAGCTTATTAGCGGGAGGTGGAGAGACCCAGTACTTC
CASSLLAGGGETQYF
>TRBD1|TRBJ1-5|TRBV27|few
TGTGCCAGCAGTATCGACAGGGGGCACAATCAGCCCCAGCATTTT
CASSIDRGHNQPQHF
>NA|TRBJ2-1|TRBV11-3|few
TGTGCCAGCAGCTATAGTACTGAGCAGTTCTTC
CASSYSTEQFF
>TRBD1|TRBJ1-1|TRBV27|NA
TGTGCCAGCAGTCCGCGGACAGGGGATCGTGGCACTGAAGCTTTCTTT
CASSPRTGDRGTEAFF
>TRBD1|TRBJ1-2|TRBV6-5|once
TGTGCCAGCAGTTACAGTCAGGGGGCGCGGGGCTACACCTTC
CASSYSQGARGYTF
>TRBD1|TRBJ1-2|TRBV18|NA
TGTGCCAGCTCACCATGGGACAGGGCTTTTGGCTACACCTTC
CASSPWDRAFGYTF
>NA|TRBJ2-2|TRBV5-1|few
TGCGCCAGCAGCTCGACCAGGGTGATCGGGGAGCTGTTTTTT
CASSSTRVIGELFF
>TRBD2|TRBJ2-7|TRBV4-1|NA
TGCGCCAGCAGCCAAGGTACAACGGGAGGTTTCTACGAGCAGTACTTC
CASSQGTTGGFYEQYF
>NA|TRBJ2-7|TRBV4-2|few
TGTGCCAGCAGCCAAGAGAGGAACGGGGCCTACGAGCAGTACTTC
CASSQERNGAYEQYF
>TRBD1|TRBJ1-1|TRBV9|few
TGTGCCAGCAGCGCTCCGGGACAGGGAGGGGTAGCTTTCTTT
CASSAPGQGGVAFF
>NA|TRBJ2-1|TRBV9|NA
TGTGCCAGCAGCGTTATTGGAGGGGTCGATGAGCAGTTCTTC
CASSVIGGVDEQFF
>TRBD1|TRBJ2-7|TRBV9|NA
TGTGCCAGCAGCGTAGGGGGACAGGGCGACTACGAGCAGTACTTC
CASSVGGQGDYEQYF
>TRBD2|TRBJ2-2|TRBV7-3|NA
TGTGCCAGCAGCTTAGGCCTAGCGGGTACACGGGGGGAGCTGTTTTTT
CASSLGLAGTRGELFF
>NA|TRBJ2-1|TRBV1|NA
TGCACCAGCACCGCAAGCGGGAGCTCCTACAATGAGCAGTTCTTC
CTSTASGSSYNEQFF
>TRBD1|TRBJ1-2|TRBV30|NA
TGTGCCTGGACCGACAGGGCGGCCTATGGCTACACCTTC
CAWTDRAAYGYTF
>NA|TRBJ2-7|TRBV7-9|NA
TGTGCCAGCAGCTTCCCCGGAGGTGGGTACGAGCAGTACTTC
CASSFPGGGYEQYF
>TRBD2|TRBJ2-5|TRBV27|NA
TGTGCCAGCAGTTTTGGGCTAGCGGGACAAGAGACCCAGTACTTC
CASSFGLAGQETQYF
>TRBD1|TRBJ1-1|TRBV29-1|NA
TGCAGCGTCAGCGGACAGGGGGCGAGCACTGAAGCTTTCTTT
CSVSGQGASTEAFF
>NA|TRBJ1-3|TRBV7-9|few
TGTGCCAGCAGTCCTCCCGCCAGGGCGAGAAACACCATATATTTT
CASSPPARARNTIYF
>TRBD1|TRBJ2-5|TRBV29-1|few
TGCAGCGTGACAGGGATAGAGACCCAGTACTTC
CSVTGIETQYF
>TRBD1|TRBJ2-1|TRBV28|few
TGTGCCAGCAGTAAGGACAGGACCTACAATGAGCAGTTCTTC
CASSKDRTYNEQFF
>NA|TRBJ2-1|TRBV2|NA
TGTGCCAGCAGTGAAAGGCGGGACCCCAGGTCTGAGCAGTTCTTC
CASSERRDPRSEQFF